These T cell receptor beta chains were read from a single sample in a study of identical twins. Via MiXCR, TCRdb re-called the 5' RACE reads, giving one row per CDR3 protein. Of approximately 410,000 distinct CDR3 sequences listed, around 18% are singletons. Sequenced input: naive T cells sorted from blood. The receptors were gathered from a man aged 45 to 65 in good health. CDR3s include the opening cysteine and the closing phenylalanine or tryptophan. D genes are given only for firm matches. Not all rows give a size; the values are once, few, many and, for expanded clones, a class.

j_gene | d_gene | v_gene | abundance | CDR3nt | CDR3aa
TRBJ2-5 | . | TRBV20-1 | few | TGCAGTGCTAGAAGCGGAAGGCAAGCCCAAGAGACCCAGTACTTC | CSARSGRQAQETQYF
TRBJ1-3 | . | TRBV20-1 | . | TGCAGTGCTAGAGATCAGCGAGCAGGCCACTCTGGAAACACCATATATTTT | CSARDQRAGHSGNTIYF
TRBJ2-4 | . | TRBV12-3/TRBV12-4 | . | TGTGCCAGCAGTCCCCGGGACAAAGCCAAAAACATTCAGTACTTC | CASSPRDKAKNIQYF
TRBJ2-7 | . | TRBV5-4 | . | TGTGCCAGCAGCGAAGACGGGCTATCCTACGAGCAGTACTTC | CASSEDGLSYEQYF
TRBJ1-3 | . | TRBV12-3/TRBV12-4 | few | TGTGCCAGCAGTTTCCGGTACTCTGGAAACACCATATATTTT | CASSFRYSGNTIYF
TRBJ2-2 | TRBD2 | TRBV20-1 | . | TGCAGTGCTAGATCCCTCGGCGTAGGGGCGGGGGAAGGCACCGGGGAGCTGTTTTTT | CSARSLGVGAGEGTGELFF
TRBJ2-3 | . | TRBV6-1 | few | TGTGCCAGCAGGCGAGCTAGCGCAGATACGCAGTATTTT | CASRRASADTQYF
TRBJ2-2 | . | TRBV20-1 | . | TGCAGTGCTAGAGACTTCCGGAGGGGGCCTCACACCGGGGAGCTGTTTTTT | CSARDFRRGPHTGELFF
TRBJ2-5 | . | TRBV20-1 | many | TGCAGTGCTAGAGATCGGCTTCCCCAGTACTTC | CSARDRLPQYF
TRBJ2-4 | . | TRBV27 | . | TGTGCCAGCAGTTTAAGAGGGGGAGAAGCCAAAAACATTCAGTACTTC | CASSLRGGEAKNIQYF
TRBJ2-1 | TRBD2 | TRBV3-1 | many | TGTGCCAGCAGCCAAGGTTCGGGGGGCTACAATGAGCAGTTCTTC | CASSQGSGGYNEQFF
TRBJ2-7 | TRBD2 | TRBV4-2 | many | TGTGCCAGCAGCGCGACTAGCGGGGAAAACGAGCAGTACTTC | CASSATSGENEQYF
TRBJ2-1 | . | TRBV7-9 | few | TGTGCCAGCACCCCAGGGGGGTCCTACAATGAGCAGTTCTTC | CASTPGGSYNEQFF
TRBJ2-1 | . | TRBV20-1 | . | TGCAGTGTCCCGGGCCTAGGCAATGAGCAGTTCTTC | CSVPGLGNEQFF
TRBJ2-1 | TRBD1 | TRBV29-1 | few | TGCAGCGTGGGACAGGGTGGTGAGCAGTTCTTC | CSVGQGGEQFF
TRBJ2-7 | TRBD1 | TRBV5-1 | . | TGCGCCAGCAGCTGGGACAGCCCTAAGGGCGAGCAGTACTTC | CASSWDSPKGEQYF
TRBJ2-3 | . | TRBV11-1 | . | TGTGCCAGCAGCGCTACGCAGGGTCTGGCAGATACGCAGTATTTT | CASSATQGLADTQYF
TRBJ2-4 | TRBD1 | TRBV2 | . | TGTGCCAGCAGTGGACGGACAGGGGCCTTCTCAGGTGACATTCAGTACTTC | CASSGRTGAFSGDIQYF
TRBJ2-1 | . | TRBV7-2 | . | TGTGCCAGCAGCTTAGTTAGCGTGGCCTACAATGAGCAGTTCTTC | CASSLVSVAYNEQFF
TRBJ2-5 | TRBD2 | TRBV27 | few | TGTGCCAGCAGTTCTGGGGTCAGAGCGGGGGGGCAGTTGTCCCAAGAGACCCAGTACTTC | CASSSGVRAGGQLSQETQYF
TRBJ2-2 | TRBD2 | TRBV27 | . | TGTGCCAGCAGAAGCCTAGCGGGGGGCCTCATATTTTACCATGGGGAGCTGTTTTTT | CASRSLAGGLIFYHGELFF
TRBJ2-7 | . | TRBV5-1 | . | TGCGCCAGCAGCTTCGCCAGTGCCCGACACACCTACGAGCAGTACTTC | CASSFASARHTYEQYF
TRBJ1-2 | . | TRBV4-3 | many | TGCGCCAGCAGCCCCTGGGACGGAGGGAACTATGGCTACACCTTC | CASSPWDGGNYGYTF
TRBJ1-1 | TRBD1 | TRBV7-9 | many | TGTGCCACAAGGGGACAGGGTTTTGAAGCTTTCTTT | CATRGQGFEAFF
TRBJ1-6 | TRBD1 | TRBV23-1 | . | TGCGCCAGCAGTCAATCTTATCGACAGGGAAGAAGTGATAATTCACCCCTCCACTTT | CASSQSYRQGRSDNSPLHF
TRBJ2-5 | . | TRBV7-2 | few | TGTGCCAGCAGCCCCGTCAAGACCCAGTACTTC | CASSPVKTQYF
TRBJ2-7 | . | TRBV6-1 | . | TGTGCCAGCAGTGGTTATTCCTGGGGCGAGCAGTACTTC | CASSGYSWGEQYF
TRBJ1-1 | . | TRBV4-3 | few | TGCGCCAGCAGCCAAGATAGGGCAGGGGATGAAGCTTTCTTT | CASSQDRAGDEAFF
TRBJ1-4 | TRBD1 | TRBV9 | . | TGTGCCAGCAGCGAGACAGGGGCAACTAATGAAAAACTGTTTTTT | CASSETGATNEKLFF
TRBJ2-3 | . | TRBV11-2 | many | TGTGCCAGCAGCCCCCGGACGGGCCGCGTAGGAGATACGCAGTATTTT | CASSPRTGRVGDTQYF
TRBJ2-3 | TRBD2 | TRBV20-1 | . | TGCGGTGCCATGCGGGGGGGGTACACAGATACGCAGTATTTT | CGAMRGGYTDTQYF
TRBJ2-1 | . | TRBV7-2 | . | TGTGCCAGCAGCTTAAGCGGGTTCAATGAGCAGTTCTTC | CASSLSGFNEQFF
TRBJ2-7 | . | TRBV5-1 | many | TGCGCCAGCCGTCCCCACGGGACCACCTACGAGCAGTACTTC | CASRPHGTTYEQYF
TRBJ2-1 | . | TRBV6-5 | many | TGTGCCAGCAGTTACTCAGTGAACAATGAGCAGTTCTTC | CASSYSVNNEQFF
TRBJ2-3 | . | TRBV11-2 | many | TGTGCCAGCAGCATATTCGTGGGAGATACGCAGTATTTT | CASSIFVGDTQYF
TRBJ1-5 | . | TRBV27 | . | TGTGCCAGCAGTCAACAGATTAATAGCAATCAGCCCCAGCATTTT | CASSQQINSNQPQHF
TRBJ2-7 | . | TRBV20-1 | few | TGCAGTGCTAGAGAAAGGCTTAAGGGAATAAACGAGCAGTACTTC | CSARERLKGINEQYF